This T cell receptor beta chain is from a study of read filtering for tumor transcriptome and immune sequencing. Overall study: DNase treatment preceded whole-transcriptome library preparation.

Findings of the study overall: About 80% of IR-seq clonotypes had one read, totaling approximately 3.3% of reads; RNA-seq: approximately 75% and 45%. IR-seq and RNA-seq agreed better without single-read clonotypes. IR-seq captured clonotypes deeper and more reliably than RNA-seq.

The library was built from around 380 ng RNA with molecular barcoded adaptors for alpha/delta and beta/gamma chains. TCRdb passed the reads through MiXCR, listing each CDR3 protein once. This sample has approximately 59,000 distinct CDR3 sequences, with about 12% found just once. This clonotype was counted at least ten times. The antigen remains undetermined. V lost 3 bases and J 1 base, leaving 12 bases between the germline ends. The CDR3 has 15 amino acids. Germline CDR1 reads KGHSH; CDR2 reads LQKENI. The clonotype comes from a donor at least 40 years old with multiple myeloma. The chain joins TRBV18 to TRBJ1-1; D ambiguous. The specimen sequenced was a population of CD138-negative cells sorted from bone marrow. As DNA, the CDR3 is TGTGCCAGCTCACCTGTTATAAACAGGAACACTGAAGCTTTCTTT. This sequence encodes CASSPVINRNTEAFF.